This entry lists 12 T cell receptor beta chains sequenced from one sample in a study of neoadjuvant anti-PD-1 for oral cavity cancer. Time point in this sample: after neoadjuvant nivolumab, at surgical resection. Using immunoSEQ multiplex PCR, the repertoire was profiled, and TCRdb retains in-frame clones only, with some absent. The data show roughly 15,000 clones, with roughly two fifths seen just once and 39% held by the top ten. Source: tumor tissue, taken after nivolumab (anti-PD-1) treatment. These receptors all come from a person between 40 and 80 years old with oral cavity squamous cell carcinoma.

V and J are TRBV7-9 and TRBJ2-5; D is ambiguous. The germline gives CDR1 SEHNR, CDR2 FQNEAQ (reference sequence). Trimming removed 5 bases at V and 5 bases at J, with 15 bases between. The CDR3 contains 14 residues. This chain's CDR3 is CASSPGAQAETQYF. Here the CDR3 DNA reads TGTGCCAGCAGCCCGGGTGCTCAAGCCGAGACCCAGTACTTC.

The gene calls are TRBV4-3 and TRBJ2-7; D might be TRBD1 (6 bases). CDR1 and CDR2 (germline): LGHNA, YSLEER. V was trimmed by 3 bases and J by 4 bases, leaving 16 bases between them. The CDR3 runs to 15 residues. The CDR3 region has the DNA TGCGCCAGCAGCCAGCAGCTTCTACAGGGTTACGAGCAGTACTTC. Translating gives CASSQQLLQGYEQYF.

The count of this clone is one. V is TRBV10-3 and J is TRBJ1-2; D remains ambiguous. V dropped 4 bases and J dropped 6 bases, with 12 bases sitting between them. The CDR3 sequence is 13 residues long. CDR1 is ENHRY and CDR2 is SYGVKD in the germline V gene. The CDR3 DNA is TGTGCCATCAGTGTAGAAGGGTTGGATGGCTACACCTTC. Residues: CAISVEGLDGYTF.

This clone was seen more than once but under ten times. V and J are TRBV2 and TRBJ1-5; D is uncertain. V lost 3 bases and J lost 2, with 11 bases in between. Germline CDR1 reads SNHLY; CDR2 reads FYNNEI. The CDR3 totals 15 residues. The CDR3 loop is CASSERAFGNQPQHF. The DNA for the CDR3 is TGTGCCAGCAGTGAGAGGGCGTTCGGCAATCAGCCCCAGCATTTT.

The J gene is TRBJ2-7, the V gene TRBV7-2; TRBD1 agrees at 7 bases. Germline V gives CDR1 SGHTA, CDR2 FQGNSA. This CDR3 contains 14 residues. The trim removed 0 bases at V and 4 bases at J, leaving 3 bases unmatched. CDR3 residues: CASSLALQGYEQYF. CDR3 sequence (DNA): TGTGCCAGCAGCTTAGCGTTACAGGGGTACGAGCAGTACTTC.

The genes are TRBV2 and TRBJ1-6; 11 bases are a match to TRBD1. Germline V gives CDR1 SNHLY, CDR2 FYNNEI. Losses at the gene ends were 6 bases for V and 14 bases for J; bases not matched to a gene: 9. This CDR3 region has 14 residues. CDR3 in amino acids: CASRGQGDVRALHF. The DNA for the CDR3 is TGTGCCAGCAGGGGACAGGGGGACGTTAGGGCCCTCCACTTT.

In this sample, this clone turned up a few times. The chain links TRBV7-3 to TRBJ1-6, with a weak D call TRBD1 (5 bases). V shed 3 bases and J shed 9 bases, with 12 bases lying between them. The CDR3 is 14 residues long. The germline V gene has CDR1 SGHTA and CDR2 FQGTGA. This chain's CDR3 is CASSLSGGTSPLHF. As DNA, the CDR3 is TGTGCCAGCAGCTTGTCCGGGGGAACTTCACCCCTCCACTTT.

This clone showed up just a few times. V gene TRBV5-1 combines with J gene TRBJ1-6, with D unresolved. Trimming took 0 bases from V and 9 from J, leaving 19 bases between them. The CDR3 is 17 amino acids. CDR1 and CDR2 from the germline V gene are SGHRS and YFSETQ. The CDR3 reads CASSLAFRVEGTSPLHF. Written as DNA, the CDR3 is TGCGCCAGCAGCTTGGCCTTTAGGGTTGAGGGTACTTCACCCCTCCACTTT.

The DNA of the CDR3 is TGTGCCAGCAGCCAGTCGGGGCGCTCGGATGAAAAACTGTTTTTT. This encodes CASSQSGRSDEKLFF. The chain joins TRBV16 to TRBJ1-4; a possible D gene is TRBD1 (5 bases). Germline V CDR1 and CDR2: KGHSY, FQNENV. V was trimmed by 3 bases and J by 6 bases, leaving 14 bases between them. This CDR3 has 15 amino acids.

This clone was seen ten or more times. The chain carries TRBV13 and TRBJ2-1; 11 positions agree with TRBD2. V shed 4 bases and J 8 bases; nucleotides not matched to a gene: 7. The germline CDR1 and CDR2 sequences are PRHDT and FYEKMQ (reference sequence). The CDR3 loop spans 15 amino acids. The CDR3 DNA follows: TGTGCCAGCAGCTCGGCTAGCGGGGGGAAGTATGAGCAGTTCTTC. The encoded protein is CASSSASGGKYEQFF.

The chain carries TRBV6-5 and TRBJ2-1, with D possibly being TRBD2 (5 bases). The germline V gene encodes CDR1 MNHEY and CDR2 SVGAGI. This CDR3 contains 15 residues. Trimming cost V 0 bases and J 7 bases, with 13 bases left between them. The CDR3 sequence is CASSYSIMGSNEQFF. CDR3 nucleotides: TGTGCCAGCAGTTACTCGATCATGGGGAGTAATGAGCAGTTCTTC.

The chain carries TRBV6-5 and TRBJ2-3, with 13 nucleotides matching TRBD2. The CDR3 is 15 amino acids. V lost 2 bases and J lost 4; bases outside the gene matches: 0. CDR1 is MNHEY and CDR2 is SVGAGI in the germline V gene. In nucleotides, the CDR3 is TGTGCCAGCAGTTACACTAGCGGGGGGGCAGATACGCAGTATTTT. As protein: CASSYTSGGADTQYF.